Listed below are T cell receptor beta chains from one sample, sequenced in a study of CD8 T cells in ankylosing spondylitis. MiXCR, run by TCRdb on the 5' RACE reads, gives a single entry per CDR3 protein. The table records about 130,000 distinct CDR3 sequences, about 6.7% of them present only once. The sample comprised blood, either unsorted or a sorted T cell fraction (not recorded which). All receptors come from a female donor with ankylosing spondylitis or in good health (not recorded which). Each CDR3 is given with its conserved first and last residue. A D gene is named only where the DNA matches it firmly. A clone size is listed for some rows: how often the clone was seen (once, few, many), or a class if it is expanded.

TGCAGTGCTAGAGATCCTAGCGGGGCGAGCACAGATACGCAGTATTTT CSARDPSGASTDTQYF TRBD2 TRBJ2-3 TRBV20-1 many
TGCAGTGCTAGAGATGGCCGGAACTCTGGAAACACCATATATTTT CSARDGRNSGNTIYF NA TRBJ1-3 TRBV20-1 many
TGTGCCAGTAGTATCGACAGGGTTAGGTCGGATGAGCAGTTCTTC CASSIDRVRSDEQFF TRBD1 TRBJ2-1 TRBV19 NA
TGCGCCAGCAGCTCTAGCACTGAAGCTTTCTTT CASSSSTEAFF NA TRBJ1-1 TRBV5-1 many
TGCAGCGTTGCCCCTCAGGAGCATAACACCGGGGAGCTGTTTTTT CSVAPQEHNTGELFF NA TRBJ2-2 TRBV29-1 many
TGTGCCATCAGTTTAAGTACAACCACGGGACTCAGAAATGAAAAACTGTTTTTT CAISLSTTTGLRNEKLFF NA TRBJ1-4 TRBV12-3/TRBV12-4 few
TGTGCCAGCAGCCTAACATTCGGGACTAGCTCCTCCTACGAGCAGTACTTC CASSLTFGTSSSYEQYF TRBD2 TRBJ2-7 TRBV3-1 many
TGTGCCAGCAGGATTAGGTGGGGGGTTACTATGAACACTGAAGCTTTCTTT CASRIRWGVTMNTEAFF NA TRBJ1-1 TRBV12-3/TRBV12-4 many
TGCAGCGTGGCAACCACGGGACAGCGAATCACTGAAGCTTTCTTT CSVATTGQRITEAFF TRBD1 TRBJ1-1 TRBV29-1 many
TGCGCCAGCAGCTCGAGGGGAGGGCGCACAGATACGCAGTATTTT CASSSRGGRTDTQYF TRBD2 TRBJ2-3 TRBV5-1 many
TGCGCCAGCAGCCAAGGAGACAAGCTAACGTCACCCCTCCACTTT CASSQGDKLTSPLHF NA TRBJ1-6 TRBV4-1 many
TGTGCCATCAGTTCAGACCGGGAGCAGTTCTTC CAISSDREQFF NA TRBJ2-1 TRBV10-3 many
TGCGCCAGCAGCTTGGGTCTTAGCGGGGGGGCCGAGGATACGCAGTATTTT CASSLGLSGGAEDTQYF TRBD2 TRBJ2-3 TRBV5-1 many
TGTGCCAGCAGCTTCAGGGGGCTTGATTCACCCCTCCACTTT CASSFRGLDSPLHF TRBD1 TRBJ1-6 TRBV7-2 many
TGTGCCAGCAGTGAACACAGGGAGGTTCAGCCCCAGCATTTT CASSEHREVQPQHF NA TRBJ1-5 TRBV25-1 many
TGCAGCGTTGAACTCTTGGGTAACTATGGCTACACCTTC CSVELLGNYGYTF NA TRBJ1-2 TRBV29-1 many
TGTGCCAGCAGCCCAACCGACAGGGTCGATGAAGCTTTCTTT CASSPTDRVDEAFF TRBD1 TRBJ1-1 TRBV5-6 many
TGTGCCAGCAGTCAGTCAGTTCAAGAGACCCAGTACTTC CASSQSVQETQYF NA TRBJ2-5 TRBV7-2 many
TGTGCCACCAGCAGGGCGGACAACTACAATGAGCAGTTCTTC CATSRADNYNEQFF NA TRBJ2-1 TRBV15 many
TGTGCCAGCACTCGGGACAGCAATCAGCCCCAGCATTTT CASTRDSNQPQHF NA TRBJ1-5 TRBV6-2/TRBV6-3 many
TGCAGTGCTAGAGCAGGGGGCTATGGCTACACCTTC CSARAGGYGYTF TRBD1 TRBJ1-2 TRBV20-1 many
TGTGCCAGCAGTGACGACAGGGTTGGCAACTATGGCTACACCTTC CASSDDRVGNYGYTF TRBD1 TRBJ1-2 TRBV25-1 many
TGTGCTAGTGGTTTCCTCTTGCCCGTCGACGGAAACACCGGGGAGCTGTTTTTT CASGFLLPVDGNTGELFF NA TRBJ2-2 TRBV12-5 many
TGTGCCAGCAGCCAGCGAGGCCAGGGAGCGAACACCGGGGAGCTGTTTTTT CASSQRGQGANTGELFF NA TRBJ2-2 TRBV4-2 many
TGTGCCAGCAGCCAGATCCCGGGACTAGCGGGGGGGACCTACGAGCAGTACTTC CASSQIPGLAGGTYEQYF TRBD2 TRBJ2-7 TRBV3-1 few
TGTGCCAGCAGCCAAGGGACGGGACAGGGGGCGGAGACCCAGTACTTC CASSQGTGQGAETQYF TRBD1 TRBJ2-5 TRBV3-1 NA
TGCGCCAGCAGCGGGTTTCGGAACCCCGATACGCAGTATTTT CASSGFRNPDTQYF NA TRBJ2-3 TRBV4-1 many
TGTGCCAGCAGCCCGGGACCCCCAGAGACCCAGTACTTC CASSPGPPETQYF NA TRBJ2-5 TRBV12-3/TRBV12-4 many
TGTGCCAGCAGTTTAGGGGTGGTTGATGCCACTGAAGCTTTCTTT CASSLGVVDATEAFF NA TRBJ1-1 TRBV12-3/TRBV12-4 many
TGTGCCAGCAGCCCGGACAGTTACACTGAAGCTTTCTTT CASSPDSYTEAFF NA TRBJ1-1 TRBV7-9 many
TGTGCCAGCAGCCACGGAGACCTAGCGGGGGGGCTGGAGACCCAGTACTTC CASSHGDLAGGLETQYF TRBD2 TRBJ2-5 TRBV4-2 many
TGCGCCAGCAGCCAAGATACGGGGTTGGGAGGCAACACTGAAGCTTTCTTT CASSQDTGLGGNTEAFF NA TRBJ1-1 TRBV4-1 many
TGTGCCAGCAGCATAAGGACGGGCAATCAGCCCCAGCATTTT CASSIRTGNQPQHF NA TRBJ1-5 TRBV6-1 many
TGTGCCAGCAGTTACTTAGAGACCCAGTACTTC CASSYLETQYF NA TRBJ2-5 TRBV6-5 many
TGTGCCAGCAGGGGCGACTCACGGAGCACTGAAGCTTTCTTT CASRGDSRSTEAFF NA TRBJ1-1 TRBV6-4 many
TGTGCCAGCAGCTCCCAACGCTCCGAGGCGTGGGGTACCAAAAACATTCAGTACTTC CASSSQRSEAWGTKNIQYF NA TRBJ2-4 TRBV11-2 many
TGCGCCAGCAGCTTGGGGGGCTCAAGTGAAGCTTTCTTT CASSLGGSSEAFF NA TRBJ1-1 TRBV5-1 many
TGCAGTGCTAGAGATCCGAGCGGGGGGGCAAATGAGCAGTTCTTC CSARDPSGGANEQFF TRBD2 TRBJ2-1 TRBV20-1 many
TGCGCCAGCAGCCAAGATTTAACAGGTAGCAATCAGCCCCAGCATTTT CASSQDLTGSNQPQHF NA TRBJ1-5 TRBV4-1 many
TGCAGTGCTACGGTTAGCGGGATAAGCGCCTACGAGCAGTACTTC CSATVSGISAYEQYF TRBD2 TRBJ2-7 TRBV20-1 many
TGTGCCAGCAGCCCCACCGGGGGCGGCACTGAAGCTTTCTTT CASSPTGGGTEAFF NA TRBJ1-1 TRBV7-2 many
TGTGCCAGCAGTTTTTCGGTGGGGTCAGATACGCAGTATTTT CASSFSVGSDTQYF NA TRBJ2-3 TRBV12-3/TRBV12-4 many
TGTGCCAGCAGAACCGGGGCTGCGGGCACCGGGGAGCTGTTTTTT CASRTGAAGTGELFF NA TRBJ2-2 TRBV12-3/TRBV12-4 many
TGTGCCAGCAGTTACAAGGGGACAGGGCGGTCCTACGAGCAGTACTTC CASSYKGTGRSYEQYF TRBD1 TRBJ2-7 TRBV6-2/TRBV6-3 NA
TGCGCCAGCACCCTGACACTATATAGCAATCAGCCCCAGCATTTT CASTLTLYSNQPQHF NA TRBJ1-5 TRBV4-3 many
TGTGCCAGCACTCCCGTTAGAACTATGGACTATGGCTACACCTTC CASTPVRTMDYGYTF NA TRBJ1-2 TRBV6-1 many
TGTGCCAGCAGCCGGGACCTCGGCTATGGCTACACCTTC CASSRDLGYGYTF NA TRBJ1-2 TRBV5-6 many
TGTGCCAGCAGGGCAGGGCCCGGGGAGCTGTTTTTT CASRAGPGELFF NA TRBJ2-2 TRBV6-6 many
TGTGCCAGCAGTTCCGCCGGGACGGAGTACTTC CASSSAGTEYF NA TRBJ2-7 TRBV27 NA
TGCAGCGTTGAAGATCAGGGGGGCTCACCCCTCCACTTT CSVEDQGGSPLHF TRBD1 TRBJ1-6 TRBV29-1 many
TGTGCCAGCAGCCCCAGTAGCTGGGGGAAAGAGACCCAGTACTTC CASSPSSWGKETQYF NA TRBJ2-5 TRBV7-9 NA
TGTGCCAGCAGCGGGGGGGGGAGCAATGAGCAGTTCTTC CASSGGGSNEQFF TRBD2 TRBJ2-1 TRBV7-9 few